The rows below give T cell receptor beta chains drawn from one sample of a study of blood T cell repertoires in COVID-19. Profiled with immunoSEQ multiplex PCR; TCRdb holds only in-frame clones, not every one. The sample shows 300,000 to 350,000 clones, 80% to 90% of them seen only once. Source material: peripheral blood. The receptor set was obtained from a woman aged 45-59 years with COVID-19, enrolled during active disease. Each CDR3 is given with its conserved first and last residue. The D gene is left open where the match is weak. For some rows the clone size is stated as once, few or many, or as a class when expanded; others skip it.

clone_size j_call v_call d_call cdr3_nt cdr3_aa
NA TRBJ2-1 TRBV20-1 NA TGCAGTGCGGGGACAGAGCAGTTCTTC CSAGTEQFF
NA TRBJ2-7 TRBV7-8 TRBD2 TGTGCCAGCAGCGCCGCGACTAGCGGGATCTACGAGCAGTACTTC CASSAATSGIYEQYF
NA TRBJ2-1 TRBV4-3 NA TGCGCCAGCAGCCAAGGAGTAGCGACTGTAAACAATGAGCAGTTCTTC CASSQGVATVNNEQFF
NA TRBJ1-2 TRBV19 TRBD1 TGTGCCAGTATAGACAGAGGAGGGGGCGCAGGGGATGGCTACACCTTC CASIDRGGGAGDGYTF
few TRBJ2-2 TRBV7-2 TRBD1 TGTGCCAGCAGCTTTCAGGGGGCGACCCCCACCGGGGAGCTGTTTTTT CASSFQGATPTGELFF
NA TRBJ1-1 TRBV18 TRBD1 TGTGCCAGCTCACCACGGACAGGAGATGACACTGAAGCTTTCTTT CASSPRTGDDTEAFF
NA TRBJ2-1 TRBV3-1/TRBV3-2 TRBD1 TGTGCCAGCAGCCTCAGGGGGACGGCGGAGCAGTTCTTC CASSLRGTAEQFF
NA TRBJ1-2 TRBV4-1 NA TGCGCCAGCAGCCAAGCCAAGGGCCAGGGGAACTATGGCTACACCTTC CASSQAKGQGNYGYTF
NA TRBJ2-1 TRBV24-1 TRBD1 TGTGCCACCAGTGGACAGGGGAACAATGAGCAGTTCTTC CATSGQGNNEQFF
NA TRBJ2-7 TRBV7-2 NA TGTGCCAGCAGCTTATATGGGGCAGCGACCTCCTACGAGCAGTACTTC CASSLYGAATSYEQYF
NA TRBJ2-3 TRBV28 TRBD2 TGTGCCAGCAGTTTGGAGGTAGCGGGTCCCACAGATACGCAGTATTTT CASSLEVAGPTDTQYF
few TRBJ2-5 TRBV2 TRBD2 TGTGCCAGCAGAGGACTAGCGGGAGCAGAGACCCAGTACTTC CASRGLAGAETQYF
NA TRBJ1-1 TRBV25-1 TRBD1 TGTGCCAGCAGTGCATCGAGACAGGGGGTTGCTGAAGCTTTCTTT CASSASRQGVAEAFF
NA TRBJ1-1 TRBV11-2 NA TGTGCCAGCAGCCCCTCTTATGCTGCAGGGTGGATAATGAACACTGAAGCTTTCTTT CASSPSYAAGWIMNTEAFF
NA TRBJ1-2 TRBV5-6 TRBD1 TGTGCCAGCAGCTTGGGGGACAGGGTGGGCTATGGCTACACCTTC CASSLGDRVGYGYTF
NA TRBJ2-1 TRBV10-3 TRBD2 TGTGCCATCAGTGACAGCGGGAGGACGTTCTACAATGAGCAGTTCTTC CAISDSGRTFYNEQFF
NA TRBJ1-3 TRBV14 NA TGTGCCAGCAGCCAAGTGGCAGGAAGCTCTGGAAACACCATATATTTT CASSQVAGSSGNTIYF
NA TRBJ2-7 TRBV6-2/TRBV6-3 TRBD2 TGTGCCAGCAGTTACTCAACCCGGGTAGCGGGAGCATCCTACGAGCAGTACTTC CASSYSTRVAGASYEQYF
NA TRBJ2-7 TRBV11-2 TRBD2 TGTGCCAGCAGCACTGGGACTAGCGCCTTCTACGAGCAGTACTTC CASSTGTSAFYEQYF
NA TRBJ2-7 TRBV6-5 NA TGTGCCAGCAGTTACTCTCGGGTTACCTACGAGCAGTACTTC CASSYSRVTYEQYF
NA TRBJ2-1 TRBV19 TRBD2 TGTGCCAGTATGGAGCGGGATTACAATGAGCAGTTCTTC CASMERDYNEQFF
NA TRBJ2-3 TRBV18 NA TGTGCCAGCTCACCTAACGGACTGGCCACAGATACGCAGTATTTT CASSPNGLATDTQYF
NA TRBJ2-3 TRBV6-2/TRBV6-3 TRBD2 TGTGCCAGCAGTCAGGGGACTAGCGGGAGCTTGGTTACGCAGTATTTT CASSQGTSGSLVTQYF
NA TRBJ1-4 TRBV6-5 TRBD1 TGTGCCAGCAGTTACGGGGGGACAGATGAAAAACTGTTTTTT CASSYGGTDEKLFF
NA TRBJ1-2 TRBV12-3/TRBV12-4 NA TGTGCCAGCAGCACGGGGAGGAACTATGGCTACACCTTC CASSTGRNYGYTF
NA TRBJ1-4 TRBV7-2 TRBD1 TGTGCCAGCAGCTACGGGACAGTTACTAATGAAAAACTGTTTTTT CASSYGTVTNEKLFF
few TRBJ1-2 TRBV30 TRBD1 TGTGCCTGGAGTTACGCAGGGGGCTACTATGGCTACACCTTC CAWSYAGGYYGYTF
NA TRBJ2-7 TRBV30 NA TGTGCCTGGACTTTCGGAGCCTCTCTAAGATACGAGCAGTACTTC CAWTFGASLRYEQYF
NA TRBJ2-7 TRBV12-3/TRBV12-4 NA TGTGCCAGCAGTTTCGCCGGGTTCATCGAGCAGTACTTC CASSFAGFIEQYF
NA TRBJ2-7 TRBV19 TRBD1 TGTGCCAGTAGCGGGACAGACATTCCCTACGAGCAGTACTTC CASSGTDIPYEQYF
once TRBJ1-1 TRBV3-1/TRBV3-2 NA TGTGCCAGCAGCCCTCGATCAGGTTACACTGAAGCTTTCTTT CASSPRSGYTEAFF
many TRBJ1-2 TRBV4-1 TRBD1 TGCGCCAGCAGCCACCCCAGGCTCCCGGACAGGGAAAAAGTCTATGGCTACACCTTC CASSHPRLPDREKVYGYTF
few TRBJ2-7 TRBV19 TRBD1 TGTGCCAGTAGTTACGACAGGGGGAACGAGCAGTACTTC CASSYDRGNEQYF
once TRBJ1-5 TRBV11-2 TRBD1 TGTGCCAGCAGCCCACAGGACAGGGGAAGCCATCAGCCCCAGCATTTT CASSPQDRGSHQPQHF
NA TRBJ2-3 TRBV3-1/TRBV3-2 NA TGTGCCAGCAGCCAGGACCCGGTAGGGGTAACAGATACGCAGTATTTT CASSQDPVGVTDTQYF
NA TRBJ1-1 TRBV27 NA TGTGCCAGCAGTTTAAACCCGACAGTAAAGAACACTGAAGCTTTCTTT CASSLNPTVKNTEAFF
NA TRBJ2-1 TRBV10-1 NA TGCGCCAGCGGGCCCGACAGAAGCTACAATGAGCAGTTCTTC CASGPDRSYNEQFF
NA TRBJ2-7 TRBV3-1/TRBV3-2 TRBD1 TGTGCCAGCAGCCAGTTAGGGACAGATAGCGAGCAGTACTTC CASSQLGTDSEQYF
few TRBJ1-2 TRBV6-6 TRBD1 TGTGCCAGCAATCCGGGGACAGCTGGCTACACCTTC CASNPGTAGYTF
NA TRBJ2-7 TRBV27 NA TGTGCCAGCAGTCCAACGTCGGCAGGGGCCTCCTACGAGCAGTACTTC CASSPTSAGASYEQYF
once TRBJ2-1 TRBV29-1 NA TGCAGCGAAAGACAGAGTTACAATGAGCAGTTCTTC CSERQSYNEQFF
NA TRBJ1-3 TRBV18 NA TGTGCCAGCTCACCACGGCAGGGTGGGGACTCTGGAAACACCATATATTTT CASSPRQGGDSGNTIYF
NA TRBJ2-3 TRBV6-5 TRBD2 TGTGCCAGCAGGGATAGCGGGAGAAGCACAGATACGCAGTATTTT CASRDSGRSTDTQYF
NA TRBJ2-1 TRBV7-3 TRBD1 TGTGCCAGCAGCCGTACCAGTTCCGGGACAGGGGGCCTTAATGAGCAGTTCTTC CASSRTSSGTGGLNEQFF
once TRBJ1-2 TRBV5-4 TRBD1 TGTGCCAGCAGCTTTTCAGGGGGCCGTGGCTACACCTTC CASSFSGGRGYTF
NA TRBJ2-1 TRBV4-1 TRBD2 TGCGCCAGCAGCCAAGACGGCGGGAGACCCTACAATGAGCAGTTCTTC CASSQDGGRPYNEQFF
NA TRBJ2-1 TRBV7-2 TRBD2 TGTGCCAGCAGCCCTAGCGGGGGTTACAATGAGCAGTTCTTC CASSPSGGYNEQFF
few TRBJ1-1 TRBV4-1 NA TGCGCCAGCAGCCAAGTCGGGGGGCGGAACACTGAAGCTTTCTTT CASSQVGGRNTEAFF
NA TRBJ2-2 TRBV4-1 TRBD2 TGCGCCAGCAGCCAAGAAAGGCTAGCGGGGGCCGGGGAGCTGTTTTTT CASSQERLAGAGELFF
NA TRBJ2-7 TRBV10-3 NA TGTGCCATCAGTGCCGGGACTCAATTTTTCTACGAGCAGTACTTC CAISAGTQFFYEQYF
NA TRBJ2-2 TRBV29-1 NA TGCAGCGTTGAGGCGGGACAGAGGGCCTTCGGCGGGGAGCTGTTTTTT CSVEAGQRAFGGELFF
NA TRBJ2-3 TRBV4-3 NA TGCGCCAGCAGCCTAACTAGTCTCTCCTCAGATACGCAGTATTTT CASSLTSLSSDTQYF
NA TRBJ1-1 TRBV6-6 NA TGTGCCAGCAGTTACTCCTTCCCCACGGAGGACACTGAAGCTTTCTTT CASSYSFPTEDTEAFF
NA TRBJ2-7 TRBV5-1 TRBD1 TGCGCCAGCAGCTCTCAGGGGGAAGGCGAGCAGTACTTC CASSSQGEGEQYF
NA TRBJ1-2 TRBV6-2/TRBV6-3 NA TGTGCCAGCAGTTACCGGGGATCGGGGAACTATGGCTACACCTTC CASSYRGSGNYGYTF
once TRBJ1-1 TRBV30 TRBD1 TGTGCCTGGAACCCGACAGGGCTACTCGCTGAAGCTTTCTTT CAWNPTGLLAEAFF
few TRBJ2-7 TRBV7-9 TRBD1 TGTGCCAGCAGCCCTCGGACAGGGGGCGACGAGCAGTACTTC CASSPRTGGDEQYF
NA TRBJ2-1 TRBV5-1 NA TGCGCCAGCAGCTTGGTAGCGCCCAGCTCCTACAATGAGCAGTTCTTC CASSLVAPSSYNEQFF
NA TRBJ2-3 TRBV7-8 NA TGTGCCAGCAGCTTAGCGAGCGCGGCAGGGAGGCGCACAGATACGCAGTATTTT CASSLASAAGRRTDTQYF